This entry describes one T cell receptor beta chain. V gave up 1 base and J gave up 0 bases; unmatched junction bases: 27. Per germline, CDR1 LNHNV and CDR2 YYDKDF (reference sequence). The CDR3 sequence is 24 residues long. This entry belongs to a study of blood T cell repertoires in COVID-19. The authors' processing: Reference gene primer amplification gave estimated nucleated cell counts. Clones were read by immunoSEQ multiplex PCR, and TCRdb kept only the in-frame ones, dropping some. V and J calls plus clone size are reproduced from that table; the DNA served to infer D and trimming. Among 180,000 or so clones listed, 85% to 90% were seen once. All enrollees were about 18 to 90 years old and from some 24 US areas.

The specimen sequenced was PBMCs or T cells enriched from blood (not recorded which). The TCR originated in a woman between 40 and 55 years old with acute COVID-19. The chain employs TRBV15 and TRBJ1-2, with 9 bases lining up with TRBD1. The CDR3 nucleotides are TGTGCCACCAGCAGAGGAAGACCTGGGACAGGGAGCCGGAGTAAGGTTGCCGCTAACTATGGCTACACCTTC. It translates to CATSRGRPGTGSRSKVAANYGYTF.